The present entry profiles one T cell receptor (beta chain) with its context. The record originates from a study of blood T cell repertoires in COVID-19. About the research overall: From the United States, Italy and Spain came samples of acute and convalescent COVID-19.

The CDR3 is 16 residues long. Germline V gene data show CDR1 as KGHDR and CDR2 as SFDVKD. Losses at the gene ends were 5 bases for V and 2 bases for J; bases not matched to a gene: 10. Here immunoSEQ multiplex PCR was the method, and the copy in TCRdb shows in-frame clones only, minus some. The data hold about 110,000 clones, with 72% observed a single time. The clonotype originates from a woman aged 60-75 years with acute or convalescent COVID-19. The chain has TRBV24-1 and TRBJ2-5; 7 positions match TRBD1. The sequencing input was peripheral blood. CDR3 sequence: CATSGFPQGVQETQYF. CDR3 nucleotide sequence: TGTGCCACCAGTGGCTTCCCTCAGGGGGTACAAGAGACCCAGTACTTC.